A selection of T cell receptor beta chains follows, all from one sample in a study of blood T cells in healthy people across ages. TCRdb processed the 5' RACE reads anew with MiXCR; each CDR3 protein has one entry. The data show more than 800,000 distinct CDR3 sequences, less than 35% seen once. The sample taken for sequencing was blood. The receptors were gathered from a woman older than 75 in good health. CDR3s leave out the opening cysteine and the closing phenylalanine or tryptophan. Fields, in order: J gene, CDR3 length, V gene, CDR3 protein.

>TRBJ1-1|13|TRBV5-1
ASSGGTLMNTEAF
>TRBJ2-1|14|TRBV7-2
ASSSNLGTSGIKEF
>TRBJ2-1|15|TRBV7-6
ASSQRAGTISYNEQF
>TRBJ1-1|15|TRBV5-1
ASSLAKGTDLNTEAF
>TRBJ1-3|12|TRBV5-6
ASSLGTGQNTIY
>TRBJ1-5|11|TRBV6-1
ASSDRYNQPQH
>TRBJ2-3|14|TRBV3-1
ASSHLRGFPTDTQY
>TRBJ2-6|13|TRBV6-2/TRBV6-3
ASAWGGSGANVRT
>TRBJ1-1|11|TRBV6-1
ASAPRGSTEAF
>TRBJ2-5|10|TRBV6-5
ASSYGWETQY
>TRBJ2-1|10|TRBV7-3
ASSLSGQRQF
>TRBJ1-6|13|TRBV7-9
ASSFNRGVNSPLH
>TRBJ1-2|13|TRBV7-8
ASSLGTPNNYGYT
>TRBJ2-3|11|TRBV20-1
SAWDTSTDTQY
>.|11|TRBV19
ASSIMWNYEQY
>TRBJ2-2|13|TRBV2
ASSAGKGSSGELF
>TRBJ1-1|12|TRBV6-5
ASRPLRQNTEAF
>TRBJ2-5|12|TRBV7-2
ASSSHASKETQY
>TRBJ2-5|13|TRBV7-9
ASARGQGIGETQY
>TRBJ2-1|12|TRBV18
ASYRGLFSDEQF